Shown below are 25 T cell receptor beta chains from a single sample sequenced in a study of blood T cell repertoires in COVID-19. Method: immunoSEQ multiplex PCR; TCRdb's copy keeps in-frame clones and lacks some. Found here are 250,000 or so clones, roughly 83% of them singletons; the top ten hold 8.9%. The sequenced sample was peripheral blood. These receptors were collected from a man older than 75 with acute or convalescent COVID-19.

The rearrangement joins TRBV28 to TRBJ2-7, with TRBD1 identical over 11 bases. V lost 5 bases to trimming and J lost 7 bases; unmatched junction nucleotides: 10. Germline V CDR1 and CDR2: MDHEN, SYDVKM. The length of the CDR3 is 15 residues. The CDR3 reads CASSTPGTGGWEQYF. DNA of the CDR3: TGTGCCAGCAGTACCCCCGGGACAGGGGGTTGGGAGCAGTACTTC.

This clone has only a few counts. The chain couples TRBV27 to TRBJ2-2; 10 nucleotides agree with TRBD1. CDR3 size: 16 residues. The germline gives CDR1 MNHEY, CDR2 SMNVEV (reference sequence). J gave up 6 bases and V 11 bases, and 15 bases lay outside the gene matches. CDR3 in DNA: TGTGCCCCCGCGGCGGGACAGGGGATAAGGGCCGGGGAGCTGTTTTTT. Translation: CAPAAGQGIRAGELFF.

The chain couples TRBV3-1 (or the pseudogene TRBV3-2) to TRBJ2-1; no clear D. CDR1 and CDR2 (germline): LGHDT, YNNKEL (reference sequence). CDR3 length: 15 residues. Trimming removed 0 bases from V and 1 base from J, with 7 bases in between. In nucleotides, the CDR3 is TGTGCCAGCAGCCAAGAGACCGGGTCCTACAATGAGCAGTTCTTC. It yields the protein CASSQETGSYNEQFF.

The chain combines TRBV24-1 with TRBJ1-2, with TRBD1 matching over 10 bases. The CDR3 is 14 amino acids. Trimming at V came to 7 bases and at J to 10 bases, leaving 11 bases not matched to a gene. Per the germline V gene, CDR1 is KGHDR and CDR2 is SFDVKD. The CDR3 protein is CATSDSGQGVVYTF. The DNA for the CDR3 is TGTGCCACCAGCGACTCAGGACAGGGGGTAGTCTACACCTTC.

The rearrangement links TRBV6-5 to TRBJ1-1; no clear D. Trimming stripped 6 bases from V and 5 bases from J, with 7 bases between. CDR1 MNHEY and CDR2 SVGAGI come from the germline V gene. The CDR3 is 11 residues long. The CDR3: CASRTFTEAFF. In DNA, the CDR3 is TGTGCCAGCAGGACTTTTACTGAAGCTTTCTTT.

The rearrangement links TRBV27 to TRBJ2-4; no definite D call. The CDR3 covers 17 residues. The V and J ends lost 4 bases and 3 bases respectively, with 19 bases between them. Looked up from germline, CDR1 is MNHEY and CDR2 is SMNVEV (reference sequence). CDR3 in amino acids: CASSSPRSSRGKNIQYF. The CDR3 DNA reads TGTGCCAGCAGTTCCCCCCGGTCGAGCAGAGGCAAAAACATTCAGTACTTC.

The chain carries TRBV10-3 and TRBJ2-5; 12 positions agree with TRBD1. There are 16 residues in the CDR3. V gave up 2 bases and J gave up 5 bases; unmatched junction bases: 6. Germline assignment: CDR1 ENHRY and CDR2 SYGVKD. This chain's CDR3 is CAISERGQGALETQYF. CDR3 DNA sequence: TGTGCCATCAGTGAGAGGGGACAGGGGGCGTTGGAGACCCAGTACTTC.

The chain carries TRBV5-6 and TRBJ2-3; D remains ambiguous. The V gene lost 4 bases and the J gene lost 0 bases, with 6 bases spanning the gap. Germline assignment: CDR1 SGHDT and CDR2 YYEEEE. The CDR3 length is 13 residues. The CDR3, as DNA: TGTGCCAGCAGCCTGACTAGCACAGATACGCAGTATTTT. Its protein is CASSLTSTDTQYF.

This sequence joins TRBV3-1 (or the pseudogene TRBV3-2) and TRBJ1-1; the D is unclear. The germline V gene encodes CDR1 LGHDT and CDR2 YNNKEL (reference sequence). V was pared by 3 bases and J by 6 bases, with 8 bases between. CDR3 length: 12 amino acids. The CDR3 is CASSQGIAEAFF. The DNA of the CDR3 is TGTGCCAGCAGCCAGGGCATAGCTGAAGCTTTCTTT.

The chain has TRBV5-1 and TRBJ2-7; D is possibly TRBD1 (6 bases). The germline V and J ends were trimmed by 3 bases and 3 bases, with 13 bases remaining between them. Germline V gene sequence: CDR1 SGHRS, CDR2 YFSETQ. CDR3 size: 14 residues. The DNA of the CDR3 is TGCGCCAGCAGCTCACAGGGAAATAGCTACGAGCAGTACTTC. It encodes CASSSQGNSYEQYF.

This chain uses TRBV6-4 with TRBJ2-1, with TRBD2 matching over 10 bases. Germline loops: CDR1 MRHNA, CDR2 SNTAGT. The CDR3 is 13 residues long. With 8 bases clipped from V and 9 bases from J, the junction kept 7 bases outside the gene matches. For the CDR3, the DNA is TGTGCCAGCGATAGCGGGAGGCGTAGTGAGCAGTTCTTC. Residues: CASDSGRRSEQFF.

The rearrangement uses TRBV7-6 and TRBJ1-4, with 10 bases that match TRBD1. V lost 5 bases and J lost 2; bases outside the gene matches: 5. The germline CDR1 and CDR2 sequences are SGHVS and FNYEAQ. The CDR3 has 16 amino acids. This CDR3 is CASSLRQGATNEKLFF. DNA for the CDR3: TGTGCCAGCAGCCTTAGACAGGGGGCGACTAATGAAAAACTGTTTTTT.

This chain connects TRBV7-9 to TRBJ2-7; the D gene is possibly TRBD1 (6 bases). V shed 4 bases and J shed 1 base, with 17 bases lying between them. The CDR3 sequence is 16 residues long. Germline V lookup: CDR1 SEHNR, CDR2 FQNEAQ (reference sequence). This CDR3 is CASSSAIGGRSYEQYF. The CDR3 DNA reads TGTGCCAGCAGCTCGGCCATTGGGGGCAGGTCCTACGAGCAGTACTTC.

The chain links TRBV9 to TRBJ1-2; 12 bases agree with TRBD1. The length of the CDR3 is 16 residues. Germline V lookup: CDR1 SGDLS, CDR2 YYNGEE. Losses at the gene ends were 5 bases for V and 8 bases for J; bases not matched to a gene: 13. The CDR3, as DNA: TGTGCCAGCAGGGTGAACCCCGGGACAGGGGGCGGAGGCTACACCTTC. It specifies CASRVNPGTGGGGYTF.

The CDR3 bases are TGTGCCAGCAGCTCGGACAGGGGCACGAGACAGCCCCAGCATTTT. Protein: CASSSDRGTRQPQHF. The chain links TRBV6-2 or TRBV6-3 to TRBJ1-5; the match to TRBD1 covers 9 bases. In germline, CDR1 is MNHEY, CDR2 SVGEGT. CDR3 size: 15 residues. V was clipped by 6 bases and J by 7 bases; unmatched bases: 10.

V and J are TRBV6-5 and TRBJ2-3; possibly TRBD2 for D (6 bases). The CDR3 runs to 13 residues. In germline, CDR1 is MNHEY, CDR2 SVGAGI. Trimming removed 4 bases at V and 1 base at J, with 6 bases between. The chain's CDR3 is CASSLAGTDTQYF. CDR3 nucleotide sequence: TGTGCCAGCAGTTTAGCGGGCACAGATACGCAGTATTTT.

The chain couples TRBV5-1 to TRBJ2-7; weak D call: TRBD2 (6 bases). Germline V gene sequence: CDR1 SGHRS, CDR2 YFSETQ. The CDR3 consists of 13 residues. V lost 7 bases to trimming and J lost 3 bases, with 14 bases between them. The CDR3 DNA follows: TGCGCCAGCGGGCGGGGTATGGACTACGAGCAGTACTTC. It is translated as CASGRGMDYEQYF.

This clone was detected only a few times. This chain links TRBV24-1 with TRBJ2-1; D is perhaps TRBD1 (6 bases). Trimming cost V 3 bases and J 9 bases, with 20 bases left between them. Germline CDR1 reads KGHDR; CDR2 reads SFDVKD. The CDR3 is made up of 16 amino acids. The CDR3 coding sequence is TGTGCCACCAGTGATCCTCACCCTAACAGGGAAGGTGAGCAGTTCTTC. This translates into CATSDPHPNREGEQFF.

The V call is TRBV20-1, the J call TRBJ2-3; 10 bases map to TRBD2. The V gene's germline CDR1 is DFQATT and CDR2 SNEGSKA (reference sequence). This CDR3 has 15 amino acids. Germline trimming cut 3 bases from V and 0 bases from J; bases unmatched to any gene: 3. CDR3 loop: CSASQRGGSTDTQYF. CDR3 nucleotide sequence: TGCAGTGCTAGTCAGCGGGGGGGAAGCACAGATACGCAGTATTTT.

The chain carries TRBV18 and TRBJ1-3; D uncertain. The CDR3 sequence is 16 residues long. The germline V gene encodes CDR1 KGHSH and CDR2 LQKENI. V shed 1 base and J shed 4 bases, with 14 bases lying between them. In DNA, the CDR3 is TGTGCCAGCTCACCACAAGGGTCCGGAGGGGGAAACACCATATATTTT. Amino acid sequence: CASSPQGSGGGNTIYF. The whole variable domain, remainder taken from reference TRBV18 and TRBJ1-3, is NAGVMQNPRHLVRRRGQEARLRCSPMKGHSHVYWYRQLPEEGLKFMVYLQKENIIDESGMPKERFSAEFPKEGPSILRIQQVVRGDSAAYFCASSPQGSGGGNTIYFGEGSWLTVV.

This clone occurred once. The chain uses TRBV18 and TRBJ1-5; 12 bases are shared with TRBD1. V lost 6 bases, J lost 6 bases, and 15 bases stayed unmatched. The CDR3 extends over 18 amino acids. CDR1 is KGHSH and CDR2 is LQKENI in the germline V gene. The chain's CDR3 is CASSDLPPGQGAGQPQHF. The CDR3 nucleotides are TGTGCCAGCTCGGACCTACCTCCGGGACAGGGGGCGGGTCAGCCCCAGCATTTT.

For the CDR3, the DNA is TGCGCCAGCAGTACTGGTGGGCTTGCTTCCAATAATTCACCCCTCCACTTT. Its translation: CASSTGGLASNNSPLHF. This chain connects TRBV5-1 to TRBJ1-6; D not certain. Trimming removed 5 bases at V and 5 bases at J, with 20 bases between. The CDR3 length is 17 residues. Germline V gene lookup returns CDR1 SGHRS and CDR2 YFSETQ.

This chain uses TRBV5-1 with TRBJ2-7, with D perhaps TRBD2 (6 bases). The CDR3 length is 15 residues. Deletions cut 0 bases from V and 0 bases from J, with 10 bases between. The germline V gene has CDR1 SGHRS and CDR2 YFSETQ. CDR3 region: CASSLERVPSYEQYF. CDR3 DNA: TGCGCCAGCAGCTTGGAGCGGGTCCCCTCCTACGAGCAGTACTTC.

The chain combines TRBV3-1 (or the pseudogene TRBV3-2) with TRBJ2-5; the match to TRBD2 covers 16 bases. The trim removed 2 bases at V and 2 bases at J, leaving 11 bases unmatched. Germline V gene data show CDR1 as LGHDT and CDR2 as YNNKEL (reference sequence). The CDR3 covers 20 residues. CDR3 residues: CASSQTPGLAGGIHQETQYF. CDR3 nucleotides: TGTGCCAGCAGCCAAACCCCGGGACTAGCGGGAGGGATACATCAAGAGACCCAGTACTTC.

CDR3 DNA sequence: TGTGCCAGCTCACCTGCACCGGACAGGCAAAAAAGGGGGTTCTTC. Translating it yields CASSPAPDRQKRGFF. The chain carries TRBV18 and TRBJ2-1; 7 bases agree with TRBD1. The CDR3 length is 15 residues. CDR1 is KGHSH and CDR2 is LQKENI in the germline V gene. Trimming at V came to 3 bases and at J to 15 bases, leaving 17 bases not matched to a gene.